This T cell receptor (beta chain) was retrieved from a study of T-cell reconstitution after alpha-beta-depleted transplantation in children. The authors prepared the TCRbeta library with unique molecular identifiers. One entry per CDR3 protein results from TCRdb running MiXCR on the PCR reads. Of 500,000 to 600,000 distinct CDR3 sequences in the sample, around a third were seen once. V dropped 6 bases and J dropped 6; count of bases not matched to a gene: 11. Germline V gives CDR1 DFQATT, CDR2 SNEGSKA (reference sequence). The CDR3 runs 14 residues. This material consisted of PBMCs from the stem cell graft donor, taken from the stem cell graft. The chain recombines TRBV20-1 with TRBJ2-7; 10 positions match TRBD2. The receptor was isolated from a human donor who donated a stem cell graft to a child with aplastic anemia. CDR3 loop: CSATLGTSDSEQYF. The CDR3 DNA follows: TGCAGTGCCACGCTCGGGACTAGCGACTCCGAGCAGTACTTC.